Listed below are T cell receptor beta chains from one sample, sequenced in a study of blood T cells in healthy people across ages. TCRdb ran MiXCR on the 5' RACE reads and lists one entry per CDR3 protein. This table holds about 600,000 distinct CDR3 sequences, around half found once. The specimen was blood. These receptors were obtained from a man aged 80 or over in good health. Each CDR3 is given with its conserved first and last residue. The D gene is left open where the match is weak. Only part of the rows carry a size: once, few, many, or a class if the clone is expanded.

CDR3	DNA	size	V	D	J
CATSREGKETQYF	TGTGCCACCAGCAGAGAAGGGAAAGAGACCCAGTACTTC	-	TRBV15	-	TRBJ2-5
CASSQTGAGNTIYF	TGCGCCAGCAGCCAGACAGGGGCCGGAAACACCATATATTTT	-	TRBV4-1	TRBD1	TRBJ1-3
CASSHTTGTFYEQYF	TGTGCCAGCAGCCATACCACAGGGACCTTCTACGAGCAGTACTTC	-	TRBV14	-	TRBJ2-7
CASTQSQGYNYGYTF	TGTGCCAGCACCCAATCACAGGGGTACAACTATGGCTACACCTTC	few	TRBV6-6	TRBD1	TRBJ1-2
CATSEYGTSGGPDTQYF	TGTGCCACCAGTGAGTACGGGACTAGCGGGGGCCCAGATACGCAGTATTTT	-	TRBV10-3	TRBD2	TRBJ2-3
CASRYSRNRAQYF	TGTGCCAGCAGATACAGCCGCAACCGGGCCCAGTACTTC	few	TRBV6-5	-	TRBJ2-5
CSARGGTSGRQDTQYF	TGCAGTGCTAGAGGGGGGACTAGCGGGAGGCAAGATACGCAGTATTTT	few	TRBV20-1	TRBD2	TRBJ2-3
CAWSRISGRHYGHTF	TGTGCCTGGAGTAGGATTTCGGGCAGGCACTATGGCCACACCTTC	-	TRBV30	-	TRBJ1-2
CSAPRSGYEQYF	TGCAGTGCTCCTCGATCCGGCTACGAGCAGTACTTC	-	TRBV20-1	-	TRBJ2-7
CSVVSQNYGYTF	TGCAGCGTTGTAAGTCAGAACTATGGCTACACCTTC	few	TRBV29-1	-	TRBJ1-2
CASRSLEDEQYF	TGTGCCAGCAGGTCTCTAGAAGACGAGCAGTACTTC	-	TRBV12-3/TRBV12-4	-	TRBJ2-7
CASSSQVSSYNEQYF	TGTGCCAGCAGCTCACAGGTGAGCTCCTACAATGAGCAGTACTTC	-	TRBV11-2	-	TRBJ2-7
CASSLGASGSPYEQYF	TGTGCCAGCAGCTTAGGGGCTAGCGGGAGCCCCTACGAGCAGTACTTC	-	TRBV11-2	TRBD2	TRBJ2-7
CASSFSLQGAFYNEQFF	TGTGCCAGCAGCTTCTCCCTACAGGGGGCCTTCTACAATGAGCAGTTCTTC	few	TRBV7-2	TRBD1	TRBJ2-1
CSARASASYEQYF	TGCAGTGCTAGAGCTAGCGCCTCCTACGAGCAGTACTTC	-	TRBV20-1	-	TRBJ2-7
CASSYSQLAGNTDTQYF	TGTGCCAGCAGTTACTCCCAGCTGGCGGGAAACACAGATACGCAGTATTTT	few	TRBV6-5	-	TRBJ2-3
CASSLVPIRTDTQYF	TGTGCCAGCAGCTTAGTTCCCATAAGGACAGATACGCAGTATTTT	few	TRBV7-2	-	TRBJ2-3
CASSHSLDHNTDTQYF	TGCGCCAGCAGCCACTCACTAGACCACAACACAGATACGCAGTATTTT	-	TRBV4-3	-	TRBJ2-3
CSATSSGASTDTQYF	TGCAGTGCTACCAGTAGCGGGGCTAGCACAGATACGCAGTATTTT	few	TRBV20-1	TRBD2	TRBJ2-3
CATSDLPGLQETQYF	TGTGCCACCAGTGATTTGCCGGGCCTCCAAGAGACCCAGTACTTC	many	TRBV24-1	-	TRBJ2-5
CASSRAASGGRYEQYF	TGTGCCAGCAGCCGCGCGGCTAGCGGGGGAAGATACGAGCAGTACTTC	-	TRBV27	TRBD2	TRBJ2-7
CATSIQGAGDYGYTF	TGTGCCACTAGTATTCAGGGGGCGGGAGACTATGGCTACACCTTC	once	TRBV3-1	TRBD1	TRBJ1-2
CASSRRTESYEQYF	TGTGCCAGCAGCCGGAGGACGGAGTCCTACGAGCAGTACTTC	-	TRBV7-6	-	TRBJ2-7